These T cell receptor beta chains were read from a single sample in a study of blood T cell repertoires in COVID-19. The repertoire was sequenced with immunoSEQ multiplex PCR; TCRdb's copy has only in-frame clones and lacks some. The profile shows under 300,000 clones, approximately 79% of them singletons. The sample comprised peripheral blood. The receptors derive from a woman in her thirties or forties with active or convalescent COVID-19. The CDR3 runs from the conserved cysteine through the conserved F or W. D genes are given only for firm matches. A row's size may be missing; if present it is once, few, many or a size class.

TRBV7-9	NA	NA	TRBJ1-1	TGTGCCAGCAGCTTAGAAAGTGGGAGCACTGAAGCTTTCTTT	CASSLESGSTEAFF
TRBV3-1/TRBV3-2	NA	NA	TRBJ2-6	TGTGCCAGCAGCCGACAGAACTCTGGGGCCAACGTCCTGACTTTC	CASSRQNSGANVLTF
TRBV10-3	TRBD1	NA	TRBJ1-5	TGTGCCATTCAGGGGGATGACAATCAGCCCCAGCATTTT	CAIQGDDNQPQHF
TRBV9	TRBD1	NA	TRBJ2-6	TGTGCCAGCAGCGGACAGGGCTCTGGGGCCAACGTCCTGACTTTC	CASSGQGSGANVLTF
TRBV30	NA	NA	TRBJ1-2	TGTGCCTGGAGGGGGCGGCCGGCCAACTATGGCTACACCTTC	CAWRGRPANYGYTF
TRBV5-6	TRBD2	NA	TRBJ2-5	TGTGCCAGCAGCTCTCGACTAGCGGGGAAAGGGGTCGGAGAGACCCAGTACTTC	CASSSRLAGKGVGETQYF
TRBV5-6	NA	once	TRBJ1-6	TGTGCCAGCAGCTTGCCGGGACATTGGACTTCACCCCTCCACTTT	CASSLPGHWTSPLHF
TRBV30	TRBD2	NA	TRBJ2-5	TGTGCCTGGAGGGTAATAGCGGGGGGGGAGACCCAGTACTTC	CAWRVIAGGETQYF
TRBV10-3	TRBD2	once	TRBJ2-1	TGTGCCATCAGTCCGATCTTTAGCGGGGGGTACAATGAGCAGTTCTTC	CAISPIFSGGYNEQFF
TRBV10-3	TRBD1	NA	TRBJ2-1	TGTGCCATCAGTGGGACAGGAGATTTGATCACCAACAATGAGCAGTTCTTC	CAISGTGDLITNNEQFF
TRBV11-2	TRBD1	NA	TRBJ1-4	TGTGCCAGCAGCCACCGACAGGGGTATAGGGAAAAACTGTTTTTT	CASSHRQGYREKLFF
TRBV6-4	NA	NA	TRBJ1-1	TGTGCCAGCAGTGAGGGGCGGGGCTACACTGAAGCTTTCTTT	CASSEGRGYTEAFF
TRBV6-5	NA	once	TRBJ1-1	TGTGCCAGCGAGGCTACCCTTGAAGCTTTCTTT	CASEATLEAFF
TRBV27	TRBD2	NA	TRBJ2-5	TGTGCCAGCAGTAAAGGACTAGCGGGGGAGACCCAGTACTTC	CASSKGLAGETQYF
TRBV28	NA	NA	TRBJ1-3	TGTGCCAGCAGTCCCCAGGACACTGGAAACACCATATATTTT	CASSPQDTGNTIYF
TRBV5-1	NA	NA	TRBJ2-5	TGCGCCAGCAGCTTGCCCGGGGAGACCCAGTACTTC	CASSLPGETQYF
TRBV4-2	NA	NA	TRBJ1-2	TGTGCCAGCAGCCTCATGACAGACTCATTCTATGGCTACACCTTC	CASSLMTDSFYGYTF
TRBV10-3	TRBD1	once	TRBJ1-2	TGTGCCATCAGGAATTTCGGACAGGGTGACTATGGCTACACCTTC	CAIRNFGQGDYGYTF
TRBV4-1	NA	NA	TRBJ1-3	TGCGCCAGCAGCCAAGAATGGACAGTCTCTGGAAACACCATATATTTT	CASSQEWTVSGNTIYF
TRBV5-4	TRBD1	once	TRBJ2-1	TGTGCCAGCAGCTTGGTGGGACAGATAGGGGATGAGCAGTTCTTC	CASSLVGQIGDEQFF
TRBV5-1	NA	NA	TRBJ2-2	TGCGCCAGCAGCTTGGGACAGAACACCGGGGAGCTGTTTTTT	CASSLGQNTGELFF
TRBV2	NA	once	TRBJ1-1	TGTGCCAGCAAGCCCGATTATGAAGCTTTCTTT	CASKPDYEAFF
TRBV7-3	NA	NA	TRBJ2-1	TGTGCCAGCAGCTTAGGGGCAACTGGCCGCTCCTACAATGAGCAGTTCTTC	CASSLGATGRSYNEQFF
TRBV5-4	NA	NA	TRBJ2-1	TGTGCCAGATTTGGTCCGGGGTGGGATGAGCAGTTCTTC	CARFGPGWDEQFF
TRBV10-1	TRBD1	NA	TRBJ2-7	TGCGCCAGCAGTGAACAGGGGATCTACGAGCAGTACTTC	CASSEQGIYEQYF
TRBV19	TRBD1	NA	TRBJ2-3	TGTGCCAGTAGTGGCAGGACAGGGGGCAGATTAGATACGCAGTATTTT	CASSGRTGGRLDTQYF
TRBV5-5	TRBD1	NA	TRBJ1-2	TGTGCCAGCAGTTTTACAGGGGCTAACTATGGCTACACCTTC	CASSFTGANYGYTF
TRBV19	TRBD1	NA	TRBJ1-6	TGTGCCAGTAGTATAGTCCTCCCGGGACAGTCTTCACCCCTCCACTTT	CASSIVLPGQSSPLHF
TRBV29-1	TRBD1	NA	TRBJ1-3	TGCAGCTTCAACGGCGGGACAGGGGGAAACACCATATATTTT	CSFNGGTGGNTIYF
TRBV4-1	TRBD1	NA	TRBJ1-4	TGCGCCAGCAGCCAATTCCGGGACAGGGCGACTAATGAAAAACTGTTTTTT	CASSQFRDRATNEKLFF